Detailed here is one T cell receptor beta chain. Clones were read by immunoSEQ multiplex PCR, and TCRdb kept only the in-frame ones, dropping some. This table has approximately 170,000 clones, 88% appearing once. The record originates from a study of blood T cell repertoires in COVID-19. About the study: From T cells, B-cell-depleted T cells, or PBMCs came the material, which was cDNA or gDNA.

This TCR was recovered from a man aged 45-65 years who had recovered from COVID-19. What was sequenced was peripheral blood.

DNA for the CDR3: TGTGCCAGCTCACCCCTCGAGCAGGGACTCACGAACACCGGGGAGCTGTTTTTT. It yields the protein CASSPLEQGLTNTGELFF. V and J are TRBV18 and TRBJ2-2, with D maybe TRBD2 (6 bases). V shed 3 bases and J shed 0 bases, with 17 bases lying between them. The CDR3 is 18 residues long. Germline V gene data show CDR1 as KGHSH and CDR2 as LQKENI.